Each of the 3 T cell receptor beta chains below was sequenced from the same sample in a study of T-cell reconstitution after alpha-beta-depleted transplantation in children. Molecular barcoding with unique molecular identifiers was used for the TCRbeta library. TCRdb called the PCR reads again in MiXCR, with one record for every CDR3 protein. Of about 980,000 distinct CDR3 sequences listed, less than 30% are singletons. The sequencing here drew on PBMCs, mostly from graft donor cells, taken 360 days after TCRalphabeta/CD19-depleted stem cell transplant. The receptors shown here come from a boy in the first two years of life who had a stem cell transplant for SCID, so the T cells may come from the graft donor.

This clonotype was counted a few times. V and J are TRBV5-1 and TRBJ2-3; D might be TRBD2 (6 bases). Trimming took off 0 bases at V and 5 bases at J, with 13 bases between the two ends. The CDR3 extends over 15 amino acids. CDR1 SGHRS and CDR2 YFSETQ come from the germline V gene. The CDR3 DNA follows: TGCGCCAGCAGCTTGGATGTGAGACTAGGAGATACGCAGTATTTT. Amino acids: CASSLDVRLGDTQYF. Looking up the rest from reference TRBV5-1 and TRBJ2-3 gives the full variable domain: KAGVTQTPRYLIKTRGQQVTLSCSPISGHRSVSWYQQTPGQGLQFLFEYFSETQRNKGNFPGRFSGRQFSNSRSEMNVSTLELGDSALYLCASSLDVRLGDTQYFGPGTRLTVL.

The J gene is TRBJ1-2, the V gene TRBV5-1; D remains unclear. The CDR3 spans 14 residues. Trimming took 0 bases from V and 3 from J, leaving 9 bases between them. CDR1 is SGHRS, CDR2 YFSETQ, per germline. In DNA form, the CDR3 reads TGCGCCAGCAGCTTGGAGGCCAGCTACTATGGCTACACCTTC. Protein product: CASSLEASYYGYTF. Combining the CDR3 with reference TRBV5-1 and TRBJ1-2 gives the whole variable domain KAGVTQTPRYLIKTRGQQVTLSCSPISGHRSVSWYQQTPGQGLQFLFEYFSETQRNKGNFPGRFSGRQFSNSRSEMNVSTLELGDSALYLCASSLEASYYGYTFGSGTRLTVV.

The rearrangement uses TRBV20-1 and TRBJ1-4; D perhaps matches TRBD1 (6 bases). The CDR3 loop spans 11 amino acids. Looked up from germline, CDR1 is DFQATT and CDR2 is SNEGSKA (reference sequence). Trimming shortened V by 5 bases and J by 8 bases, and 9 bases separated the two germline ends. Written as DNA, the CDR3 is TGCAGTGCTCCAAGGGGGGAAAAACTGTTTTTT. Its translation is CSAPRGEKLFF.